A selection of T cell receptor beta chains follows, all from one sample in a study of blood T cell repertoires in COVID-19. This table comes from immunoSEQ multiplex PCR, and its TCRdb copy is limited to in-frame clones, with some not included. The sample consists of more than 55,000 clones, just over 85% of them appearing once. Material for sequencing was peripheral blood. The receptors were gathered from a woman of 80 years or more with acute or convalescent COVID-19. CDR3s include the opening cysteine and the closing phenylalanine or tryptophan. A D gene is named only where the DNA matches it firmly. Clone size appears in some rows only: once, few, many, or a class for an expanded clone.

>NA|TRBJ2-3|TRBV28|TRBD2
CASPPRLARSTDTQYF
TGTGCCAGCCCTCCTAGACTAGCGAGAAGCACAGATACGCAGTATTTT
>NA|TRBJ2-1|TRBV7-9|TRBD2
CASSLAGGYNEQFF
TGTGCCAGCAGCCTGGCGGGAGGGTACAATGAGCAGTTCTTC
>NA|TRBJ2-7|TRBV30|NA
CAWSVGGPGQGAYGLEQYF
TGTGCCTGGAGTGTGGGGGGACCGGGCCAGGGAGCTTATGGGCTAGAGCAGTACTTC
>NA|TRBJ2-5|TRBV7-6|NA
CASSLALTTPTQYF
TGTGCCAGCAGCTTAGCTTTGACGACTCCGACCCAGTACTTC
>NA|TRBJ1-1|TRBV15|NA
CATSKDRMNTEAFF
TGTGCCACCAGCAAAGACAGAATGAACACTGAAGCTTTCTTT
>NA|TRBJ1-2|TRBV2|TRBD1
CASRGGQAIPYGYTF
TGTGCCAGCAGGGGGGGACAGGCGATACCTTATGGCTACACCTTC
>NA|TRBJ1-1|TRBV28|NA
CASSLRQNTEAFF
TGTGCCAGCAGTTTACGACAGAACACTGAAGCTTTCTTT
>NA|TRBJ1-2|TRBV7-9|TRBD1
CASSFRDRGYGYTF
TGTGCCAGCAGCTTCCGGGACAGGGGTTATGGCTACACCTTC
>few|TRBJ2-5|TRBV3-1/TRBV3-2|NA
CASSPGPQETQYF
TGTGCCAGCAGCCCCGGTCCCCAAGAGACCCAGTACTTC
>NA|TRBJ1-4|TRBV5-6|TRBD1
CASSLRGTGGTEKLFF
TGTGCCAGCAGCCTAAGAGGGACAGGGGGCACTGAAAAACTGTTTTTT
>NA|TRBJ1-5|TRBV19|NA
CASKDTDWTQHF
TGTGCCAGTAAAGATACCGACTGGACCCAGCATTTT
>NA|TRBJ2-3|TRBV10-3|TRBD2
CATSTLAARTDTQYF
TGTGCCACCTCGACACTAGCGGCCCGCACAGATACGCAGTATTTT
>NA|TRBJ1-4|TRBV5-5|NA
CASSLGWGLNEKLFF
TGTGCCAGCAGCTTGGGCTGGGGGCTGAATGAAAAACTGTTTTTT
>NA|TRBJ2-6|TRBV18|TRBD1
CASSPRTGGALGANVLTF
TGTGCCAGCTCACCTCGGACAGGGGGCGCCCTTGGGGCCAACGTCCTGACTTTC
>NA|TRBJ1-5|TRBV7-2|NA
CASSPSTGINQPQHF
TGTGCCAGCAGCCCCAGCACGGGGATCAATCAGCCCCAGCATTTT
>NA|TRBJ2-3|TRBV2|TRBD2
CASSGIGLAGADTQYF
TGTGCCAGCAGTGGGATCGGACTAGCGGGAGCAGATACGCAGTATTTT
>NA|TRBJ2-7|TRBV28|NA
CASSLGPSTYEQYF
TGTGCCAGCAGTTTAGGTCCGAGCACCTACGAGCAGTACTTC
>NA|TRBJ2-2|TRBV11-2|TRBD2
CASSFSLAGGFNTGELFF
TGTGCCAGCAGCTTTTCTCTTGCGGGAGGTTTTAACACCGGGGAGCTGTTTTTT
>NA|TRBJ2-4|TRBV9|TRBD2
CASSVVELAVAKNIQYF
TGTGCCAGCAGCGTAGTTGAGCTAGCGGTAGCCAAAAACATTCAGTACTTC
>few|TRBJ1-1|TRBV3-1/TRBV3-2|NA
CASSQGGRNTEAFF
TGTGCCAGCAGCCAAGGAGGTAGGAACACTGAAGCTTTCTTT
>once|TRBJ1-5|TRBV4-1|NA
CASSQGDNSNQPQHF
TGCGCCAGCAGCCAAGGAGACAATAGCAATCAGCCCCAGCATTTT
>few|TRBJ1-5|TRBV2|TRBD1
CASSRETGGNQPQHF
TGTGCCAGCAGCAGAGAAACAGGGGGCAATCAGCCCCAGCATTTT
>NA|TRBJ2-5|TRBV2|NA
CASRDIQETQYF
TGTGCCAGCAGGGACATACAAGAGACCCAGTACTTC
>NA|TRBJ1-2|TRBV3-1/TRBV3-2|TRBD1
CASSLDRNYGYTF
TGTGCCAGCAGCCTGGACAGGAACTATGGCTACACCTTC
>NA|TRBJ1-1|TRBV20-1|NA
CSASWNTEAFF
TGCAGTGCTAGCTGGAACACTGAAGCTTTCTTT
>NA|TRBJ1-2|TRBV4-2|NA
CASSQDEQANYGYTF
TGTGCCAGCAGCCAAGATGAACAGGCTAACTATGGCTACACCTTC
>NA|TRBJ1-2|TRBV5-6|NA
CASSTGNYGYTF
TGTGCCAGCAGCACAGGGAACTATGGCTACACCTTC
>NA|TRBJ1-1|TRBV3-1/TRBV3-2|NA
CASSQDNSGRGAFF
TGTGCCAGCAGCCAAGACAATTCGGGGAGGGGGGCTTTCTTT
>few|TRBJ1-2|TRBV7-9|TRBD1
CASSAPGQGNGYTF
TGTGCCAGCAGCGCCCCGGGACAGGGGAATGGCTACACCTTC